Reported below is one TCR beta chain. The antigen remains unidentified. Germline lookup yields CDR1 SGHRS and CDR2 YFSETQ. The CDR3 extends over 14 amino acids. V lost 1 base and J lost 2, with 10 bases in between. This record comes from a study of PD-1 blockade in classical Hodgkin lymphoma. Findings and limits, study-wide: Individuals who commenced nivolumab within less than 1 year of ASCT were excluded. Complete responders had baseline diversity similar to newly diagnosed patients. With CD4+ cells, TCR diversity rose significantly by C4D1, but not with CD8+ cells.

Produced via immunoSEQ multiplex PCR; TCRdb's table is partial and in-frame only. The repertoire has approximately 25,000 clones, 84% of them found once; the top ten carry approximately 1.7%. Following autologous stem cell transplantation, relapse occurred in every patient, and exposure to brentuximab vedotin varied. Magnetic depletion of unwanted cells isolated CD4+ T cells from thawed PBMCs. This sequence was found in a human donor with classical Hodgkin lymphoma. The source was CD4+ T cells from blood, collected at baseline. The J gene is TRBJ2-7, the V gene TRBV5-1, with D possibly called TRBD1 or TRBD2 (5 bases each). The CDR3 bases are TGCGCCAGCAGCTTGCGGCAGGGACCCTACGAGCAGTACTTC. It codes for CASSLRQGPYEQYF.